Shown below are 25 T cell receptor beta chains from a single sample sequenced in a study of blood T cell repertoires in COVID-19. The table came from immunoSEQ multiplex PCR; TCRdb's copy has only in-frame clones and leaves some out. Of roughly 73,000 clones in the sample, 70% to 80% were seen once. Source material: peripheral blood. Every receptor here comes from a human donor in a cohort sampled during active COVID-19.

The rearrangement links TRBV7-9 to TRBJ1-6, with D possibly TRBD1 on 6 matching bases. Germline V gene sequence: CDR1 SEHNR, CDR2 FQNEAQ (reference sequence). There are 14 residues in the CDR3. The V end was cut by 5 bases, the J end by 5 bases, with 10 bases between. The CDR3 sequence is CASSPDSDNSPLHF. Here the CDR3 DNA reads TGTGCCAGCAGCCCGGACAGTGATAATTCACCCCTCCACTTT.

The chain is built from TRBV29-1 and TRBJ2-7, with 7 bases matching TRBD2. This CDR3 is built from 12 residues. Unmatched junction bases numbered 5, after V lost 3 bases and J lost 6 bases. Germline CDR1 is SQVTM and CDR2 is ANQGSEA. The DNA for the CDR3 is TGCAGCGTTGACTTTGGCGGGGGCGAGCAGTACTTC. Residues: CSVDFGGGEQYF.

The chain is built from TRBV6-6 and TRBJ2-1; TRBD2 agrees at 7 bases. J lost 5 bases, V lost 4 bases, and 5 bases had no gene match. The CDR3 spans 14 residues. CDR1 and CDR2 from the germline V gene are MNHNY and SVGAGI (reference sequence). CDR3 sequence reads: CASSSRELDNEQFF. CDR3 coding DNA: TGTGCCAGCAGTTCGCGGGAGTTGGACAATGAGCAGTTCTTC.

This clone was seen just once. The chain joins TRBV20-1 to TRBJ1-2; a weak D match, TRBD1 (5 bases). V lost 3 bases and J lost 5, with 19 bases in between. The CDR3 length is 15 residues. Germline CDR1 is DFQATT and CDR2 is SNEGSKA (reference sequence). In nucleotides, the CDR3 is TGCAGTGCTAGTGACGGTGGGGGGACTGGTTATGGCTACACCTTC. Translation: CSASDGGGTGYGYTF.

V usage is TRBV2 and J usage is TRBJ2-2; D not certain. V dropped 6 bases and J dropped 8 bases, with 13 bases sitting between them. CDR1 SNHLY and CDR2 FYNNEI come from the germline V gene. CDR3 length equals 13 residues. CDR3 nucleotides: TGTGCCAGCAGGGGTACAGACAAGGGGGAGCTGTTTTTT. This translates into CASRGTDKGELFF. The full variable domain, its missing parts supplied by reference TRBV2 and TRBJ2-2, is EPEVTQTPSHQVTQMGQEVILRCVPISNHLYFYWYRQILGQKVEFLVSFYNNEISEKSEIFDDQFSVERPDGSNFTLKIRSTKLEDSAMYFCASRGTDKGELFFGEGSRLTVL.

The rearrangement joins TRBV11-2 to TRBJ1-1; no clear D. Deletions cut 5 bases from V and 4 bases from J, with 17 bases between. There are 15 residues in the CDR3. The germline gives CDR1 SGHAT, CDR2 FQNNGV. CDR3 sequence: CASSPGAGLGTEAFF. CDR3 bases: TGTGCCAGCAGCCCAGGCGCTGGTCTCGGCACTGAAGCTTTCTTT.

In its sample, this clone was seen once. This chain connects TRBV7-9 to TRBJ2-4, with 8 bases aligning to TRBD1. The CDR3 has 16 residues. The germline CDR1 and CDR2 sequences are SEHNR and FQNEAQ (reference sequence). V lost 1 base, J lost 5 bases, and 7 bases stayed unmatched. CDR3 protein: CASSLGQGASQNIQYF. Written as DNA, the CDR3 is TGTGCCAGCAGCTTAGGGCAGGGGGCGTCCCAAAACATTCAGTACTTC.

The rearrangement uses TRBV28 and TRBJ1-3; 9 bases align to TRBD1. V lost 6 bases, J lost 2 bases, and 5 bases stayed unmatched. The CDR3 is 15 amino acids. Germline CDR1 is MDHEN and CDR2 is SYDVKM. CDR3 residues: CASRKGQGPGNTIYF. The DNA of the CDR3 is TGTGCCAGCAGAAAGGGACAGGGACCTGGAAACACCATATATTTT.

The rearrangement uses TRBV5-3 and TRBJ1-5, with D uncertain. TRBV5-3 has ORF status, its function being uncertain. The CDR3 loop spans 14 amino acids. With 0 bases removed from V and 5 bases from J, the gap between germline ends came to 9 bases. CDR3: CARSLGHGDQPQHF. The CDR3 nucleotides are TGTGCCAGAAGCTTGGGACACGGGGATCAGCCCCAGCATTTT.

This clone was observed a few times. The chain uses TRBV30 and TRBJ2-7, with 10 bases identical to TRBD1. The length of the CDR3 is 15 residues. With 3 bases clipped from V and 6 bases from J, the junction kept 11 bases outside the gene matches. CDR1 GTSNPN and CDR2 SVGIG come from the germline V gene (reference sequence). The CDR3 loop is CAWRKAGQGLSEQYF. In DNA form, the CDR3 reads TGTGCCTGGAGAAAGGCGGGACAGGGGCTGTCCGAGCAGTACTTC.

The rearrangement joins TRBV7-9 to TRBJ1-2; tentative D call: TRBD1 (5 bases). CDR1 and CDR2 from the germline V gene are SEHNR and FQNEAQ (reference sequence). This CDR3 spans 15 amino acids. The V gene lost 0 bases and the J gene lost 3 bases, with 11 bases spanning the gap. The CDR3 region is CASSLAGAVDYGYTF. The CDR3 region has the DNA TGTGCCAGCAGCTTAGCTGGGGCAGTAGACTATGGCTACACCTTC.

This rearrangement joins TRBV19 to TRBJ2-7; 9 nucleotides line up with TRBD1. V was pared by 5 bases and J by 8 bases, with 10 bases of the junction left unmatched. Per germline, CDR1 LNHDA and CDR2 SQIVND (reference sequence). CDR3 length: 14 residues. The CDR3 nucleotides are TGTGCCAGTAGTCTCCGGGACAGGGTAGTTAAGCAGTACTTC. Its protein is CASSLRDRVVKQYF.

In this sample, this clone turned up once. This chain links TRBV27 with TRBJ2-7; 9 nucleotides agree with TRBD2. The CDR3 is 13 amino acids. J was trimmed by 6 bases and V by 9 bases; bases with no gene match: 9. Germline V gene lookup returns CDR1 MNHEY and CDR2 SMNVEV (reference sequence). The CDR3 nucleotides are TGTGCCAGTCGCGGGCTAGCGGGGTTCGAGCAGTACTTC. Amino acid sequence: CASRGLAGFEQYF.

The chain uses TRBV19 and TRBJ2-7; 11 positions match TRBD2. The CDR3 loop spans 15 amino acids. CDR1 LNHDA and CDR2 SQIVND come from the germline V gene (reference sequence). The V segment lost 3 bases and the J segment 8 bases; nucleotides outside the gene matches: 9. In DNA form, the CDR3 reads TGTGCCAGTAGTATCTCGGGACTAGCGGTTACCAAGCAGTACTTC. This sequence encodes CASSISGLAVTKQYF. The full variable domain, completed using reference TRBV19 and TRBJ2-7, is DGGITQSPKYLFRKEGQNVTLSCEQNLNHDAMYWYRQDPGQGLRLIYYSQIVNDFQKGDIAEGYSVSREKKESFPLTVTSAQKNPTAFYLCASSISGLAVTKQYFGPGTRLTVT.

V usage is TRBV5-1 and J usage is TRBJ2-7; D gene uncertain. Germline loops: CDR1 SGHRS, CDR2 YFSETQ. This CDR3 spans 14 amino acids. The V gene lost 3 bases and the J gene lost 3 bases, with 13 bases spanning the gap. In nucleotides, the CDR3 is TGCGCCAGCAGCTACATATACCAAAACTACGAGCAGTACTTC. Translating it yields CASSYIYQNYEQYF.

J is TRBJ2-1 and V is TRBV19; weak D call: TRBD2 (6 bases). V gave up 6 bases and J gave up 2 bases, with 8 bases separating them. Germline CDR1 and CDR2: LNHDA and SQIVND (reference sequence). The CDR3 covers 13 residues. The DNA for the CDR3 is TGTGCCAGTAGCGGGAGAGCCTACAATGAGCAGTTCTTC. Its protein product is CASSGRAYNEQFF. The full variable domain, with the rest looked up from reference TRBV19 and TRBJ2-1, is DGGITQSPKYLFRKEGQNVTLSCEQNLNHDAMYWYRQDPGQGLRLIYYSQIVNDFQKGDIAEGYSVSREKKESFPLTVTSAQKNPTAFYLCASSGRAYNEQFFGPGTRLTVL.

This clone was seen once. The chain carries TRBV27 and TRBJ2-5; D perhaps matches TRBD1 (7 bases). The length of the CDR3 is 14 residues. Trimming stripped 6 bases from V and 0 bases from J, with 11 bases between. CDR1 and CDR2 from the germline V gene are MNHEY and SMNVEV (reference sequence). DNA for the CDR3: TGTGCCAGCAGGCCAGGGGGGTACCAAGAGACCCAGTACTTC. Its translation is CASRPGGYQETQYF.

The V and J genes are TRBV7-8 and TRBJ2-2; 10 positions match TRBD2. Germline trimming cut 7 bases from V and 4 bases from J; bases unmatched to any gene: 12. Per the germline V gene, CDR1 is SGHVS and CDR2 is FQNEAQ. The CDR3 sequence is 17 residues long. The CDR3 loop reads CASTRPGAGGTTGELFF. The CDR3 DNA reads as TGTGCCAGCACCCGCCCTGGAGCGGGAGGGACCACCGGGGAGCTGTTTTTT.

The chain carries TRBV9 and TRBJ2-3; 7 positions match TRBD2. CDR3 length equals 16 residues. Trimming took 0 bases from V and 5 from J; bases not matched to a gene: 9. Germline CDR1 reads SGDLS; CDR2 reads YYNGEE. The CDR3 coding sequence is TGTGCCAGCAGCGTAGGTATGGCGGGAGTGGGAGATACGCAGTATTTT. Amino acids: CASSVGMAGVGDTQYF.

CDR3 DNA: TGCAGCGTCCCGGACTATCTCACTAATGAAAAACTGTTTTTT. Encoded protein: CSVPDYLTNEKLFF. The chain employs TRBV29-1 and TRBJ1-4, with D unclear. Germline V gene sequence: CDR1 SQVTM, CDR2 ANQGSEA. This CDR3 comprises 14 residues. V was pared by 6 bases and J by 2 bases, with 13 bases between.

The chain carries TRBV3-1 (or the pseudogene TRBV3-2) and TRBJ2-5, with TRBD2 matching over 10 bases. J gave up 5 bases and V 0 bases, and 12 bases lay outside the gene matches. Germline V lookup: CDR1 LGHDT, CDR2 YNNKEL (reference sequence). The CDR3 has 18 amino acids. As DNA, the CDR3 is TGTGCCAGCAGCCAAGATAAACCAGCGGGAGGGCCGGGGGAGACCCAGTACTTC. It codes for CASSQDKPAGGPGETQYF.

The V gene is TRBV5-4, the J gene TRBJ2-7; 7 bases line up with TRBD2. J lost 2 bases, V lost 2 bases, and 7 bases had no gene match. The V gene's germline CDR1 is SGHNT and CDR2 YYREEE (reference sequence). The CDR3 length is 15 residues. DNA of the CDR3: TGTGCCAGCAGCTTTACGGGCGGGAGTCCCTACGAGCAGTACTTC. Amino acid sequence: CASSFTGGSPYEQYF.

CDR3 loop: CASSLLGGSATNEKLFF. The CDR3 DNA reads TGCGCCAGCAGCTTGTTGGGGGGGTCGGCAACTAATGAAAAACTGTTTTTT. J is TRBJ1-4 and V is TRBV5-1; weak D call: TRBD1 (5 bases). The CDR3 has 17 amino acids. The V end was cut by 1 base, the J end by 0 bases, with 13 bases between. Germline values: CDR1 SGHRS, CDR2 YFSETQ.

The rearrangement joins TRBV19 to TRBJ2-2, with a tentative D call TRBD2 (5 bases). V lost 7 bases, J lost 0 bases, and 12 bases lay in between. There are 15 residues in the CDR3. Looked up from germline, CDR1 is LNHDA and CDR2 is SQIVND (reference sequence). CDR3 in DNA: TGTGCCAGTACCATAGAGGGCCCGAACACCGGGGAGCTGTTTTTT. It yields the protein CASTIEGPNTGELFF. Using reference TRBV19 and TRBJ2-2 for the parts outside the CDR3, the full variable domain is DGGITQSPKYLFRKEGQNVTLSCEQNLNHDAMYWYRQDPGQGLRLIYYSQIVNDFQKGDIAEGYSVSREKKESFPLTVTSAQKNPTAFYLCASTIEGPNTGELFFGEGSRLTVL.

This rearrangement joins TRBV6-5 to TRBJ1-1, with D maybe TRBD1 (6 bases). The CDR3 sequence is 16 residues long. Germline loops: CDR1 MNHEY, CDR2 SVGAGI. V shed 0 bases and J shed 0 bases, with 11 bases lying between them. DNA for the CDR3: TGTGCCAGCAGTTACTCTCAAAACAGGGTGAACACTGAAGCTTTCTTT. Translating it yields CASSYSQNRVNTEAFF.